A selection of T cell receptor beta chains follows, all from one sample in a study of T-cell memory formation after mild COVID-19. Each CDR3 protein is one row after TCRdb ran MiXCR on the 5' RACE reads. The data contain 210,000 or so distinct CDR3 sequences, 15% to 20% of them singletons. Sequenced sample: PBMCs or a T cell subset sorted from them (not recorded which). The receptors stem from an adult woman who had mild COVID-19 (a few samples of this study predate the infection). Cell type and time point are not known. Both conserved end residues are part of each CDR3.

>TRBV5-1|TRBJ2-7
CASSSDRGNRYF
>TRBV29-1|TRBJ2-3
CSVGLPGTDTQYF
>TRBV6-5|TRBJ2-7
CASSYSGGGPYEQYF
>TRBV29-1|TRBJ2-6
CSVSAGANVLTF
>TRBV6-5|TRBJ1-2
CASSYSNAANYGYTF
>TRBV12-3/TRBV12-4|TRBJ1-3
CASSPAGQGRQSSGNTIYF
>TRBV7-3|TRBJ2-5
CASSLRRTQYF
>TRBV20-1|TRBJ2-1
CSAETSSDEQFF
>TRBV5-1|TRBJ1-2
CASSLNNLGLDGYTF
>TRBV7-3|TRBJ2-2
CASSLGQRLAPNTGELFF
>TRBV2|TRBJ2-3
CASGPGDTQYF